Listed here are 5 T cell receptor beta chains from one sample, sequenced in a study of STAT5B mutations in CD4+ large granular lymphocyte leukemia. The data were produced by immunoSEQ multiplex PCR, yet TCRdb's version contains in-frame clones alone and is incomplete. The data show tens of thousands of clones, about 85% seen once. The specimen sequenced was CD4+ T cells from blood buffy coats. The receptors here all came from a human donor in good health.

This clone was picked up one time. V usage is TRBV13 and J usage is TRBJ1-4, with a weak D call TRBD1 (6 bases). Looked up from germline, CDR1 is PRHDT and CDR2 is FYEKMQ (reference sequence). V gave up 2 bases and J gave up 8 bases, with 6 bases separating them. There are 12 residues in the CDR3. The CDR3 DNA reads TGTGCCAGCAGCTTAAGGGGGGAAAAACTGTTTTTT. As protein: CASSLRGEKLFF. Complete variable domain (other parts from reference TRBV13 and TRBJ1-4): AAGVIQSPRHLIKEKRETATLKCYPIPRHDTVYWYQQGPGQDPQFLISFYEKMQSDKGSIPDRFSAQQFSDYHSELNMSSLELGDSALYFCASSLRGEKLFFGSGTQLSVL.

V usage is TRBV10-2 and J usage is TRBJ2-2, with TRBD2 matching 8 bases. After removal of 2 bases from V and 4 bases from J, the junction contained 12 bases not matched to a gene. Germline CDR1 WSHSY, CDR2 SAAADI. This CDR3 is built from 18 residues. CDR3 in DNA: TGCGCCAGCAGTGAGGGGTTAGCGGGATGGTTAGGCACCGGGGAGCTGTTTTTT. Its protein product is CASSEGLAGWLGTGELFF.

The gene calls are TRBV4-3 and TRBJ1-6; D possibly corresponds to TRBD1 (5 bases). This CDR3 contains 17 residues. Germline V gives CDR1 LGHNA, CDR2 YSLEER. V lost 3 bases and J 1 base, leaving 13 bases between the germline ends. CDR3 DNA: TGCGCCAGCAGCCAGGAACCGGACACTTCCTATAATTCACCCCTCCACTTT. Amino acid sequence: CASSQEPDTSYNSPLHF.

This clone was counted a single time. The rearrangement uses TRBV5-1 and TRBJ1-1; TRBD1 might be the D (5 bases). CDR1 is SGHRS and CDR2 is YFSETQ in the germline V gene. The CDR3 sequence is 14 residues long. V was trimmed by 3 bases and J by 0 bases, leaving 9 bases between them. CDR3 sequence reads: CASSSGNLNTEAFF. As DNA, the CDR3 is TGCGCCAGCAGCTCAGGGAATTTGAACACTGAAGCTTTCTTT. The full variable domain, in which reference TRBV5-1 and TRBJ1-1 provide the parts outside the CDR3, is KAGVTQTPRYLIKTRGQQVTLSCSPISGHRSVSWYQQTPGQGLQFLFEYFSETQRNKGNFPGRFSGRQFSNSRSEMNVSTLELGDSALYLCASSSGNLNTEAFFGQGTRLTVV.

The rearrangement uses TRBV11-2 and TRBJ2-2, with a weak D call TRBD2 (5 bases). The CDR3 covers 16 residues. V lost 2 bases to trimming and J lost 2 bases, with 12 bases between them. The germline gives CDR1 SGHAT, CDR2 FQNNGV. CDR3 region: CASSLLAGPNTGELFF. The CDR3 nucleotides read TGTGCCAGCAGCTTACTCGCGGGCCCTAACACCGGGGAGCTGTTTTTT.